This T cell receptor (beta chain) is drawn from a study of T cell responses to AZD1222 COVID-19 vaccine. Per the germline V gene, CDR1 is KGHSH and CDR2 is LQKENI. The V segment lost 5 bases and the J segment 7 bases; nucleotides outside the gene matches: 3. CDR3 length: 13 amino acids. Produced via immunoSEQ multiplex PCR; TCRdb's table is partial and in-frame only. The sample has roughly 97,000 clones; over 90% are singletons. Regarding this clone: Its specificity is unknown.

General study points: Spike-specific TCR repertoires showed rising breadth and depth after two AZD1222 doses. Samples come after the peak T cell response, not at day 14. Just five or six AZD1222 recipients were seropositive at baseline. There were mostly white British donors and more females than males, and clonal diversity was possibly underestimated.

This specimen consisted of peripheral blood, obtained on day 0 of AZD1222 vaccination. This clonotype was sampled from an adult in good health. J is TRBJ2-4 and V is TRBV18, with 9 bases fitting TRBD1. The CDR3 reads CASSKDRGNIQYF. CDR3 bases: TGTGCCAGCTCAAAAGACAGGGGGAACATTCAGTACTTC. Variable domain in full (rest from reference TRBV18 and TRBJ2-4): NAGVMQNPRHLVRRRGQEARLRCSPMKGHSHVYWYRQLPEEGLKFMVYLQKENIIDESGMPKERFSAEFPKEGPSILRIQQVVRGDSAAYFCASSKDRGNIQYFGAGTRLSVL.